These 4 T cell receptor beta chains came from one sample sequenced in a study of STAT3 mutations in large granular lymphocyte leukemia. Regarding the study as a whole: Every T-cell large granular lymphocyte leukemia patient had at least one immunodominant TCR beta clonotype.

Only in-frame clones appear in the TCRdb table, and some are missing; sequencing was by immunoSEQ multiplex PCR. The data contain a few thousand clones, roughly 49% of them singletons. Antigens of these TCRs are unknown. The sample was peripheral blood mononuclear cells. The receptor set was obtained from a man in his sixties with T-cell large granular lymphocyte leukemia. Some clones in this sample may be carry-over from other donors' samples.

V gene TRBV18 combines with J gene TRBJ2-1; possible D gene TRBD1, 5 bases. The CDR3 runs 14 residues. The germline V gene encodes CDR1 KGHSH and CDR2 LQKENI. The ends were cut back, 4 bases at V and 5 bases at J, with 12 bases in the middle. DNA of the CDR3: TGTGCCAGCTCACTTAGCTCAGGGAACAATGAGCAGTTCTTC. It encodes CASSLSSGNNEQFF.

CDR3 DNA sequence: TGTGCCAGCAGCCCGGACAACTCCTACGAGCAGTACGTC. The encoded protein is CASSPDNSYEQYV. The V gene is TRBV5-4, the J gene TRBJ2-7, with a weak D call TRBD1 (5 bases). The CDR3 length is 13 residues. Germline lookup yields CDR1 SGHNT and CDR2 YYREEE (reference sequence). V lost 4 bases to trimming and J lost 0 bases, with 8 bases between them.

The chain couples TRBV6-6 to TRBJ1-4; D gene ambiguous. The CDR3 is 12 amino acids. Germline assignment: CDR1 MNHNY and CDR2 SVGAGI (reference sequence). V was cut by 2 bases and J by 10 bases, with 8 bases left in between. CDR3 bases: TGTGCCAGCAGTTACGAGGAGGGAAAACTGTTTTTT. This translates into CASSYEEGKLFF.

The V call is TRBV18, the J call TRBJ1-2; 9 bases are a match to TRBD1. This CDR3 comprises 15 residues. V was clipped by 5 bases and J by 6 bases; unmatched bases: 10. The germline CDR1 and CDR2 sequences are KGHSH and LQKENI. CDR3 bases: TGTGCCAGCTCAGAACAGGGGGCCGGGATTGATGGCTACACCTTC. Amino acids: CASSEQGAGIDGYTF.